These T cell receptor beta chains were read from a single sample in a study of shared clonotypes between healthy human individuals. Using immunoSEQ multiplex PCR, the repertoire was profiled, and TCRdb retains in-frame clones only, with some absent. The sample lists fewer than 1 million clones, approximately 96% occurring once. Sequencing input: naive CD8+ T cells sorted from blood. The receptors shown here come from a man aged 25 to 40 in good health. Both conserved end residues are part of each CDR3. Each record gives: V gene, clone size, J gene, D gene, CDR3 protein, CDR3 DNA. The D gene is left open where the match is weak. Expanded clones get a size class; other rows say once, few or many, or leave the size out.

V: TRBV5-5; size: .; J: TRBJ2-5; D: .; CDR3: CASSLTAQGYQETQYF; DNA: TGTGCCAGCAGCTTGACCGCACAGGGATACCAAGAGACCCAGTACTTC
V: TRBV27; size: .; J: TRBJ2-4; D: .; CDR3: CAVGLSAKNIQYF; DNA: TGTGCAGTGGGGTTGTCGGCCAAAAACATTCAGTACTTC
V: TRBV28; size: .; J: TRBJ2-7; D: TRBD1; CDR3: CASSSGVGTGVKDPTEQYF; DNA: TGTGCCAGCAGTTCCGGGGTCGGGACAGGGGTCAAAGATCCGACCGAGCAGTACTTC
V: TRBV7-2; size: .; J: TRBJ2-7; D: .; CDR3: CASSVKALPGIPHEQYF; DNA: TGTGCCAGCAGCGTAAAGGCCCTCCCCGGGATTCCCCACGAGCAGTACTTC
V: TRBV29-1; size: .; J: TRBJ2-7; D: .; CDR3: CSVEDIGSEQYF; DNA: TGCAGCGTTGAAGATATTGGGTCGGAGCAGTACTTC
V: TRBV6-1; size: .; J: TRBJ1-1; D: .; CDR3: CASSESWMNTEAFF; DNA: TGTGCCAGCAGTGAATCTTGGATGAACACTGAAGCTTTCTTT
V: TRBV29-1; size: .; J: TRBJ2-5; D: .; CDR3: CSVDRGVQETQYF; DNA: TGCAGCGTTGACAGGGGAGTCCAAGAGACCCAGTACTTC
V: TRBV18; size: .; J: TRBJ2-1; D: TRBD2; CDR3: CASSQEREPPYNEQFF; DNA: TGTGCCAGCTCACAAGAGCGGGAGCCCCCCTACAATGAGCAGTTCTTC
V: TRBV7-9; size: .; J: TRBJ2-1; D: TRBD2; CDR3: CASSAAGRTYNEQFF; DNA: TGTGCCAGCAGCGCAGCGGGACGAACCTACAATGAGCAGTTCTTC
V: TRBV6-5; size: .; J: TRBJ2-5; D: .; CDR3: CASSYKNVQETQYF; DNA: TGTGCCAGCAGTTACAAAAATGTCCAAGAGACCCAGTACTTC
V: TRBV27; size: .; J: TRBJ2-7; D: .; CDR3: CASSPGTPYEQYF; DNA: TGTGCCAGCAGTCCGGGGACACCGTACGAGCAGTACTTC
V: TRBV10-2; size: once; J: TRBJ2-7; D: .; CDR3: CASASGQTYEQYF; DNA: TGCGCCAGCGCATCAGGACAGACCTACGAGCAGTACTTC
V: TRBV7-9; size: .; J: TRBJ2-3; D: .; CDR3: CASSFPGGGVSTDTQYF; DNA: TGTGCCAGCAGCTTTCCAGGCGGCGGGGTGAGCACAGATACGCAGTATTTT
V: TRBV27; size: .; J: TRBJ1-2; D: .; CDR3: CASRTAGTDNLGGYTF; DNA: TGTGCCAGCAGAACGGCCGGGACTGATAATTTAGGCGGCTACACCTTC
V: TRBV27; size: .; J: TRBJ2-7; D: TRBD2; CDR3: CASSLSPGLVAYEQYF; DNA: TGTGCCAGCAGTTTATCTCCGGGACTAGTAGCGTACGAGCAGTACTTC
V: TRBV5-5; size: .; J: TRBJ2-4; D: .; CDR3: CASSLEGSDIQYF; DNA: TGTGCCAGCAGCTTGGAAGGAAGTGACATTCAGTACTTC
V: TRBV5-1; size: .; J: TRBJ1-1; D: TRBD1; CDR3: CASSGQGWMEGAFF; DNA: TGCGCCAGCAGCGGACAGGGTTGGATGGAAGGAGCTTTCTTT
V: TRBV7-2; size: .; J: TRBJ2-7; D: .; CDR3: CASTPPGTTYEQYF; DNA: TGTGCCAGCACCCCCCCCGGGACCACCTACGAGCAGTACTTC
V: TRBV21-1; size: .; J: TRBJ2-7; D: .; CDR3: CASSKQSGLAGVPWVAYEQYF; DNA: TGTGCCAGCAGCAAACAGAGTGGCCTGGCGGGAGTTCCTTGGGTGGCCTACGAGCAGTACTTC
V: TRBV5-1; size: .; J: TRBJ1-1; D: .; CDR3: CASSPGRGANTEAFF; DNA: TGCGCCAGCAGCCCCGGACGGGGGGCAAACACTGAAGCTTTCTTT
V: TRBV14; size: .; J: TRBJ2-3; D: .; CDR3: CASSLGDTQYF; DNA: TGTGCCAGCAGCCTCGGGGACACGCAGTATTTT
V: TRBV4-2; size: .; J: TRBJ2-1; D: TRBD2; CDR3: CASSQGEGLAGACFF; DNA: TGTGCCAGCAGCCAAGGAGAGGGACTAGCGGGAGCCTGCTTCTTC
V: TRBV25-1; size: .; J: TRBJ2-7; D: TRBD1; CDR3: CASGRTGRSYEQYF; DNA: TGTGCCAGCGGACGGACAGGCCGATCCTACGAGCAGTACTTC
V: TRBV2; size: .; J: TRBJ2-7; D: .; CDR3: CATRGGAYEQYF; DNA: TGTGCCACCAGGGGAGGCGCCTACGAGCAGTACTTC
V: TRBV10-3; size: .; J: TRBJ1-5; D: .; CDR3: CAIGGYSNQPQHF; DNA: TGTGCCATCGGCGGTTATAGCAATCAGCCCCAGCATTTT
V: TRBV5-1; size: once; J: TRBJ1-2; D: .; CDR3: CASSPLVRDRDNYGYTF; DNA: TGCGCCAGCAGCCCGCTCGTTCGGGACCGCGATAACTATGGCTACACCTTC
V: TRBV6-1; size: .; J: TRBJ1-1; D: TRBD1; CDR3: CASSLNRGLNTEAFF; DNA: TGTGCCAGCAGCTTAAACAGGGGGCTGAACACTGAAGCTTTCTTT
V: TRBV7-2; size: .; J: TRBJ2-7; D: .; CDR3: CASRRTGQFSYEQYF; DNA: TGTGCCAGCAGGCGGACCGGACAGTTCTCCTACGAGCAGTACTTC
V: TRBV4-1; size: .; J: TRBJ2-3; D: TRBD2; CDR3: CASSQTRTSETSTDTQYF; DNA: TGCGCCAGCAGCCAGACCCGGACTAGCGAAACTAGCACAGATACGCAGTATTTT
V: TRBV27; size: .; J: TRBJ2-5; D: TRBD1; CDR3: CASRNGGTGSQETQYF; DNA: TGTGCCAGCAGAAACGGCGGGACAGGGAGCCAAGAGACCCAGTACTTC
V: TRBV19; size: once; J: TRBJ1-4; D: .; CDR3: CASTGSGEKLFF; DNA: TGTGCCAGTACAGGTTCGGGTGAAAAACTGTTTTTT
V: TRBV7-3; size: .; J: TRBJ1-1; D: TRBD1; CDR3: CASSSKADREAFF; DNA: TGTGCCAGCAGCTCTAAAGCGGACAGGGAAGCTTTCTTT
V: TRBV9; size: once; J: TRBJ1-2; D: .; CDR3: CASEGFGYTF; DNA: TGTGCCAGCGAAGGTTTTGGCTACACCTTC
V: TRBV5-4; size: .; J: TRBJ2-6; D: .; CDR3: CASSPADSGANVLTF; DNA: TGTGCCAGCAGCCCAGCAGACTCTGGGGCCAACGTCCTGACTTTC
V: TRBV7-9; size: .; J: TRBJ2-7; D: TRBD1; CDR3: CASSWPGQGFREQYF; DNA: TGTGCCAGCAGCTGGCCGGGACAGGGGTTTCGCGAGCAGTACTTC
V: TRBV7-2; size: .; J: TRBJ1-1; D: .; CDR3: CASSPGGDLGRAFF; DNA: TGTGCCAGCAGCCCGGGTGGGGATTTGGGAAGAGCTTTCTTT
V: TRBV18; size: .; J: TRBJ1-1; D: .; CDR3: CASSPPGNTEAFF; DNA: TGTGCCAGCTCACCCCCAGGGAACACTGAAGCTTTCTTT
V: TRBV7-9; size: .; J: TRBJ2-7; D: .; CDR3: CASSLGSGTIYEQYF; DNA: TGTGCCAGCAGCTTAGGTTCTGGGACAATCTACGAGCAGTACTTC
V: TRBV30; size: .; J: TRBJ2-3; D: .; CDR3: CAWSLGARTDTQYF; DNA: TGTGCCTGGAGTCTGGGGGCTCGCACAGATACGCAGTATTTT
V: TRBV5-5; size: once; J: TRBJ2-1; D: TRBD1; CDR3: CASDWTGGYNEQFF; DNA: TGTGCCAGCGATTGGACAGGGGGCTACAATGAGCAGTTCTTC
V: TRBV5-1; size: once; J: TRBJ2-3; D: .; CDR3: CASSPKGDTQYF; DNA: TGCGCCAGCAGTCCCAAGGGAGATACGCAGTATTTT
V: TRBV5-1; size: .; J: TRBJ2-2; D: .; CDR3: CAVRAERNTGELFF; DNA: TGCGCAGTCCGGGCGGAGAGGAACACCGGGGAGCTGTTTTTT
V: TRBV13; size: .; J: TRBJ1-1; D: .; CDR3: CASSLGQNTEAFF; DNA: TGTGCCAGCAGCTTAGGACAGAACACTGAAGCTTTCTTT
V: TRBV28; size: .; J: TRBJ2-7; D: TRBD2; CDR3: CAPGGTYEQYF; DNA: TGTGCTCCGGGAGGTACCTACGAGCAGTACTTC
V: TRBV28; size: .; J: TRBJ1-2; D: .; CDR3: CASSLRGEDYGYTF; DNA: TGTGCCAGCAGTTTACGGGGGGAAGACTATGGCTACACCTTC
V: TRBV27; size: once; J: TRBJ1-1; D: .; CDR3: CASAGRTEAFF; DNA: TGTGCCAGCGCAGGGAGGACTGAAGCTTTCTTT
V: TRBV9; size: .; J: TRBJ2-3; D: TRBD2; CDR3: CASSVRLAAITDTQYF; DNA: TGTGCCAGCAGCGTAAGACTAGCGGCAATAACAGATACGCAGTATTTT
V: TRBV11-2; size: .; J: TRBJ2-7; D: TRBD1; CDR3: CASSPGTGDEQYF; DNA: TGTGCCAGCAGCCCCGGGACAGGGGACGAGCAGTACTTC
V: TRBV7-6; size: .; J: TRBJ1-1; D: TRBD1; CDR3: CASSRYGGQGDTEAFF; DNA: TGTGCCAGCAGCCGATACGGGGGACAGGGTGACACTGAAGCTTTCTTT